This TCR beta chain comes out of a study of Ad26.COV2.S vaccination and SARS-CoV-2 variants. Across the whole study: Donor was one of the participants in the Ad26.COV2.S arm of the COV1001 trial.

Clones were sequenced by immunoSEQ multiplex PCR, and TCRdb holds only the in-frame ones, with some missing. The data hold around 270,000 clones, with roughly 89% observed a single time. The V gene end was trimmed by 3 bases and the J gene end by 7 bases; junction bases not matched to a gene: 10. The CDR3 is made up of 16 amino acids. Germline CDR1 reads KGHSH; CDR2 reads LQKENI. Described treatment: over 15 received Ad26.COV2.S at low or high dose, single or two shots; 5 received placebo; per-sample allocation not given. Day 63 after the first injection of vaccine or placebo was the sampling time. The chain uses TRBV18 and TRBJ2-1, with 9 nucleotides matching TRBD1. The specimen comprised peripheral blood, sampled in a trial of Ad26.COV2.S vaccine versus placebo. The TCR originated in a person aged 18-60 years who received the Ad26.COV2.S COVID-19 vaccine or a placebo. CDR3 residues: CASSPDRGGALNEQFF. The CDR3 DNA is TGTGCCAGCTCACCCGACAGGGGGGGGGCTTTAAATGAGCAGTTCTTC.